What follows is one T cell receptor beta chain and its context. V was clipped by 4 bases and J by 5 bases; unmatched bases: 9. The CDR3 totals 15 residues. CDR1 and CDR2 (germline): SGHNT, YENEEA. TCRdb's copy holds only in-frame clones and misses some; the assay was immunoSEQ multiplex PCR. The sample has around 48,000 clones, about nine tenths seen once; the top ten hold roughly 1.2%. These data originate in a study of T cell changes during pregnancy in multiple sclerosis. Here the sequenced sample was CD4+ T cells from peripheral blood mononuclear cells, taken in the second trimester of pregnancy. The rearrangement uses TRBV11-3 and TRBJ2-5; 8 positions agree with TRBD2. The sequence was collected from a female donor with multiple sclerosis, enrolled in a pregnancy study. CDR3 loop: CASSSGSGSGETQYF. The CDR3, as DNA: TGTGCCAGCAGCTCCGGGAGCGGGAGCGGGGAGACCCAGTACTTC.